These 21 T cell receptor beta chains came from one sample sequenced in a study of long-term antiretroviral therapy in people with HIV. Samples were assayed with immunoSEQ v3.0 at survey level. Sequencing was performed with immunoSEQ multiplex PCR; in TCRdb, only in-frame clones are kept and a portion is missing. The data contain around 19,000 clones, over 90% of them singletons. This specimen consisted of unsorted PBMCs, obtained 4.4 years after starting antiretroviral therapy. All receptors come from a woman aged 45-65 years with HIV.

The chain is built from TRBV6-5 and TRBJ1-2; 7 nucleotides align to TRBD1. Trimming removed 1 base from V and 4 bases from J; junction bases left unmatched: 6. From germline, CDR1 is MNHEY and CDR2 SVGAGI. The CDR3 contains 15 residues. CDR3 in amino acids: CASSYLTGKSYGYTF. For the CDR3, the DNA is TGTGCCAGCAGTTACTTGACAGGGAAGTCCTATGGCTACACCTTC.

DNA of the CDR3: TGCGCCAGCAGCCATACTAGGACTAGCGGGGGCCAAGAGACCCAGTACTTC. This codes for CASSHTRTSGGQETQYF. The chain is built from TRBV5-1 and TRBJ2-5; TRBD2 matches 13 bases. The CDR3 totals 17 residues. CDR1 SGHRS and CDR2 YFSETQ come from the germline V gene. J was trimmed by 1 base and V by 4 bases; bases with no gene match: 7.

This sequence joins TRBV7-9 and TRBJ1-1; D is ambiguous. The CDR3 sequence is 12 residues long. CDR1 and CDR2 (germline): SEHNR, FQNEAQ (reference sequence). V lost 8 bases, J lost 6 bases, and 13 bases lay in between. The CDR3: CASGYTEAEAFF. In DNA form, the CDR3 reads TGTGCCAGCGGGTACACCGAAGCTGAAGCTTTCTTT.

This rearrangement joins TRBV6-6 to TRBJ1-1; 9 positions agree with TRBD1. J lost 8 bases, V lost 5 bases, and 9 bases had no gene match. The germline V gene encodes CDR1 MNHNY and CDR2 SVGAGI (reference sequence). The CDR3 has 14 amino acids. The CDR3 sequence is CASSQRDRVSEAFF. CDR3 nucleotides: TGTGCCAGCAGTCAGCGGGACAGGGTGTCGGAAGCTTTCTTT.

The rearrangement joins TRBV2 to TRBJ2-7; no clear D. Trimming stripped 2 bases from V and 1 base from J, with 9 bases between. Germline lookup yields CDR1 SNHLY and CDR2 FYNNEI. This CDR3 has 14 amino acids. CDR3 DNA: TGTGCCAGCAGTGAAAGTCTTGGTTCCTACGAGCAGTACTTC. Encoded protein: CASSESLGSYEQYF.

The gene calls are TRBV6-1 and TRBJ2-6, with D maybe TRBD1 (6 bases). Trimming took off 8 bases at V and 2 bases at J, with 13 bases between the two ends. CDR3 length: 15 residues. Germline values: CDR1 MNHNS, CDR2 SASEGT. The CDR3 spells CASGYGGAGANVLTF. For the CDR3, the DNA is TGTGCCAGCGGGTATGGGGGCGCTGGGGCCAACGTCCTGACTTTC.

The rearrangement links TRBV7-9 to TRBJ2-7; D is possibly TRBD2 (6 bases). In germline, CDR1 is SEHNR, CDR2 FQNEAQ (reference sequence). Between the trimmed V and J ends, which lost 5 bases and 2 bases, there was a span of 16 bases. The CDR3 has 15 residues. In nucleotides, the CDR3 is TGTGCCAGCAGCCTAGGAGGGTTAGGGACCTACGAGCAGTACTTC. Its translation: CASSLGGLGTYEQYF.

V and J are TRBV27 and TRBJ2-7; 10 bases align to TRBD1. V lost 3 bases and J lost 6; bases outside the gene matches: 5. Germline V gene data show CDR1 as MNHEY and CDR2 as SMNVEV (reference sequence). This CDR3 comprises 14 residues. DNA for the CDR3: TGTGCCAGCAGTTTGCGACAGGGGGCTCGCGAGCAGTACTTC. This encodes CASSLRQGAREQYF.

Only one count was recorded for this clone. The chain combines TRBV9 with TRBJ1-5; 9 positions match TRBD1. The ends lost 3 bases at V and 5 bases at J; junction bases unmatched: 3. CDR3 size: 14 residues. CDR1 and CDR2 (germline): SGDLS, YYNGEE. Here the CDR3 DNA reads TGTGCCAGCAGCGAGGGACAGGGTGATCAGCCCCAGCATTTT. Translating gives CASSEGQGDQPQHF.

V usage is TRBV10-3 and J usage is TRBJ2-5, with TRBD2 identical over 7 bases. The CDR3 has 14 amino acids. CDR1 is ENHRY and CDR2 is SYGVKD in the germline V gene. Trimming took 8 bases from V and 1 from J; bases not matched to a gene: 7. The CDR3 coding sequence is TGTGCCATCGCTGGAGCGGGGTCCCAAGAGACCCAGTACTTC. Residues: CAIAGAGSQETQYF.

For the CDR3, the DNA is TGCGCCAGCAGCCAAGAGGGGGGCCGCTACACCTTC. Amino acid sequence: CASSQEGGRYTF. The chain employs TRBV4-1 and TRBJ1-2; TRBD1 might be the D (6 bases). This CDR3 spans 12 amino acids. The V and J ends lost 0 bases and 9 bases respectively, with 8 bases between them. CDR1 and CDR2 (germline): MGHRA, YSYEKL.

V gene TRBV6-6 combines with J gene TRBJ2-5; TRBD1 or TRBD2 may be the D gene (5 bases each). The CDR3 totals 15 residues. Germline CDR1 reads MNHNY; CDR2 reads SVGAGI (reference sequence). With 7 bases removed from V and 4 bases from J, the gap between germline ends came to 19 bases. CDR3 nucleotide sequence: TGTGCCAGCACTCGTATCGGGGCAGGGAGAGAGACCCAGTACTTC. Residues: CASTRIGAGRETQYF.

The chain uses TRBV27 and TRBJ1-2; TRBD1 agrees at 8 bases. The germline V gene encodes CDR1 MNHEY and CDR2 SMNVEV (reference sequence). CDR3 size: 16 residues. V lost 5 bases, J lost 4 bases, and 12 bases stayed unmatched. The CDR3 spells CASSPRAGGDPYGYTF. The CDR3 nucleotides read TGTGCCAGCAGTCCCCGCGCAGGGGGCGATCCCTATGGCTACACCTTC.

This clone has a single count. The CDR3 sequence is CASSVAPLDGRPDTQYF. Here the CDR3 DNA reads TGTGCCAGCAGCGTAGCCCCCCTGGACGGACGACCAGATACGCAGTATTTT. The chain combines TRBV9 with TRBJ2-3, with D unclear. In germline, CDR1 is SGDLS, CDR2 YYNGEE. V was cut by 0 bases and J by 4 bases, with 18 bases left in between. The CDR3 loop spans 17 amino acids.

The rearrangement uses TRBV6-5 and TRBJ2-7, with 7 bases lining up with TRBD2. V was pared by 6 bases and J by 3 bases, with 5 bases of the junction left unmatched. Germline CDR1 and CDR2: MNHEY and SVGAGI. The CDR3 loop spans 13 amino acids. CDR3 loop: CASRAIAGYEQYF. The CDR3 DNA follows: TGTGCCAGCAGAGCGATAGCGGGCTACGAGCAGTACTTC.

The chain joins TRBV6-5 to TRBJ2-7; 7 nucleotides line up with TRBD2. The ends lost 0 bases at V and 3 bases at J; junction bases unmatched: 5. There are 15 residues in the CDR3. Germline V gene lookup returns CDR1 MNHEY and CDR2 SVGAGI. In nucleotides, the CDR3 is TGTGCCAGCAGTTACTCTCGCGGGGGAGGCTACGAGCAGTACTTC. Protein: CASSYSRGGGYEQYF.

The chain is built from TRBV19 and TRBJ1-1, with unresolved D. The CDR3 totals 15 residues. Trimming took 0 bases from V and 5 from J, leaving 13 bases between them. From germline, CDR1 is LNHDA and CDR2 SQIVND (reference sequence). CDR3 amino acids: CASSIDRLVPTEAFF. CDR3 coding DNA: TGTGCCAGTAGTATAGATCGGTTGGTCCCGACTGAAGCTTTCTTT.

The chain combines TRBV19 with TRBJ2-5; D gene uncertain. Germline CDR1 and CDR2: LNHDA and SQIVND (reference sequence). The V end lost 7 bases, the J end lost 2 bases, and 14 bases lay between the germline ends. CDR3 length: 14 residues. Here the CDR3 reads CASTATWSQETQYF. In nucleotides, the CDR3 is TGTGCCAGTACCGCTACCTGGAGTCAAGAGACCCAGTACTTC.

The V call is TRBV19, the J call TRBJ1-4; D not certain. This CDR3 spans 13 amino acids. V shed 0 bases and J shed 6 bases, with 5 bases lying between them. Germline-derived CDR1 and CDR2 are LNHDA and SQIVND (reference sequence). Written as DNA, the CDR3 is TGTGCCAGTAGTATAGATACGGATGAAAAACTGTTTTTT. Translating it yields CASSIDTDEKLFF.

The chain links TRBV7-9 to TRBJ2-7, with D perhaps being TRBD1 or TRBD2 (5 bases each). The CDR3 runs 13 residues. CDR1 is SEHNR and CDR2 is FQNEAQ in the germline V gene (reference sequence). The ends were cut back, 2 bases at V and 3 bases at J, with 8 bases in the middle. The CDR3 nucleotides are TGTGCCAGCAGCTTACTTGGGGGCTACGAGCAGTACTTC. It yields the protein CASSLLGGYEQYF.

The chain uses TRBV9 and TRBJ2-4; 13 bases agree with TRBD2. CDR1 is SGDLS and CDR2 is YYNGEE in the germline V gene. V shed 2 bases, J shed 0 bases, and the junction held 5 bases outside the gene matches. The CDR3 sequence is 18 residues long. CDR3: CASSVGLAGASAKNIQYF. The CDR3 DNA is TGTGCCAGCAGCGTCGGACTAGCGGGGGCCTCAGCCAAAAACATTCAGTACTTC.